The 6 T cell receptor beta chains below all came from one sample that was sequenced in a study of chemoradiotherapy in HPV16-positive cancers. The repertoire was sequenced with immunoSEQ multiplex PCR; TCRdb's copy has only in-frame clones and lacks some. This repertoire shows 30,000 to 45,000 clones, roughly 77% found once; its top ten account for approximately 4.2%. The sample in question was blood, obtained from a patient who underwent chemoradiotherapy. Receptor source: a human donor with HPV-associated anogenital cancer.

This clone was observed a handful of times. The chain recombines TRBV4-1 with TRBJ2-5; 9 nucleotides line up with TRBD2. Germline CDR1 and CDR2: MGHRA and YSYEKL. The CDR3 is 15 amino acids. V shed 5 bases and J 4 bases; nucleotides not matched to a gene: 8. Written as DNA, the CDR3 is TGCGCCAGCAGCTCTATAGCGGGGGAGACAGAGACCCAGTACTTC. Translating gives CASSSIAGETETQYF.

The V call is TRBV5-5, the J call TRBJ2-7; tentatively, D is TRBD2 (6 bases). In germline, CDR1 is SGHKS, CDR2 YYEKEE (reference sequence). Trimming shortened V by 4 bases and J by 1 base, and 12 bases separated the two germline ends. This CDR3 is built from 14 residues. CDR3 in amino acids: CASSGTQGSYEQYF. The CDR3 nucleotides read TGTGCCAGCAGCGGGACTCAAGGGTCCTACGAGCAGTACTTC.

The chain employs TRBV11-2 and TRBJ2-3; 15 bases align to TRBD2. Losses at the gene ends were 6 bases for V and 6 bases for J; bases not matched to a gene: 4. Germline V gives CDR1 SGHAT, CDR2 FQNNGV. The CDR3 sequence is 15 residues long. In nucleotides, the CDR3 is TGTGCCAGCAGGTGGACTAGCGGGGGGGCTGATACGCAGTATTTT. Its protein is CASRWTSGGADTQYF.

V usage is TRBV7-8 and J usage is TRBJ2-1; 7 bases align to TRBD2. With V trimmed by 6 bases and J by 7 bases, 24 bases remained unmatched. Germline V CDR1 and CDR2: SGHVS, FQNEAQ. This CDR3 has 19 amino acids. The CDR3 sequence: CASRRARTSIEYGRNEQFF. The CDR3 region has the DNA TGTGCCAGCAGACGCGCGAGAACTAGCATCGAGTACGGGAGGAATGAGCAGTTCTTC. Drawing the rest from reference TRBV7-8 and TRBJ2-1, the complete variable domain is GAGVSQSPRYKVAKRGQDVALRCDPISGHVSLFWYQQALGQGPEFLTYFQNEAQLDKSGLPSDRFFAERPEGSVSTLKIQRTQQEDSAVYLCASRRARTSIEYGRNEQFFGPGTRLTVL.

The chain recombines TRBV5-4 with TRBJ2-4, with 7 nucleotides matching TRBD1. There are 16 residues in the CDR3. CDR1 SGHNT and CDR2 YYREEE come from the germline V gene (reference sequence). V shed 4 bases and J 0 bases; nucleotides not matched to a gene: 7. Here the CDR3 reads CASSPGTVLAKNIQYF. In nucleotides, the CDR3 is TGTGCCAGCAGCCCTGGGACAGTTCTAGCCAAAAACATTCAGTACTTC.

This clone was recorded once. CDR3 coding DNA: TGCGCCAGCAGCTCCCCGGGACTAGCGGGGAAAGAGCAGTTCTTC. Its translation is CASSSPGLAGKEQFF. The J gene is TRBJ2-1, the V gene TRBV5-1; 13 nucleotides line up with TRBD2. The V and J ends lost 3 bases and 10 bases, in that order; junction bases with no gene match: 7. This CDR3 comprises 15 residues. Germline V gene lookup returns CDR1 SGHRS and CDR2 YFSETQ.